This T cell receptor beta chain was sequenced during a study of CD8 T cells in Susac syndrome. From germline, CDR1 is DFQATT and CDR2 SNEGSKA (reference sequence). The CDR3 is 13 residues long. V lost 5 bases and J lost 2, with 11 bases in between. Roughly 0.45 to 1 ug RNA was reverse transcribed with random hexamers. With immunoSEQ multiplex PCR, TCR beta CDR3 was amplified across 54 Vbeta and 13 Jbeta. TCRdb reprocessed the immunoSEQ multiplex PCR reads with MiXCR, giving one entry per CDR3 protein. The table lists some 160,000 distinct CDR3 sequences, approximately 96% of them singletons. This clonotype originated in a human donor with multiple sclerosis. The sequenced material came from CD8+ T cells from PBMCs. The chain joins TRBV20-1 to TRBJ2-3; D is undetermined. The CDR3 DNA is TGCAGTGCTCGTCCCCCGGACACAGATACGCAGTATTTT. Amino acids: CSARPPDTDTQYF.